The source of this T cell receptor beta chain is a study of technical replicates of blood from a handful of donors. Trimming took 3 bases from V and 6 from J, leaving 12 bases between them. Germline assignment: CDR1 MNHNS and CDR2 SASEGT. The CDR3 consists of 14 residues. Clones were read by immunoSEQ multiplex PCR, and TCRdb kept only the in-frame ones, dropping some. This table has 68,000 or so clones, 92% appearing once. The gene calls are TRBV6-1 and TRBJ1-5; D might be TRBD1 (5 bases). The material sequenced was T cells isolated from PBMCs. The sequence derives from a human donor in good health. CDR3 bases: TGTGCCAGCAGTGACTACAGGAGGGGTCAGCCCCAGCATTTT. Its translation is CASSDYRRGQPQHF.